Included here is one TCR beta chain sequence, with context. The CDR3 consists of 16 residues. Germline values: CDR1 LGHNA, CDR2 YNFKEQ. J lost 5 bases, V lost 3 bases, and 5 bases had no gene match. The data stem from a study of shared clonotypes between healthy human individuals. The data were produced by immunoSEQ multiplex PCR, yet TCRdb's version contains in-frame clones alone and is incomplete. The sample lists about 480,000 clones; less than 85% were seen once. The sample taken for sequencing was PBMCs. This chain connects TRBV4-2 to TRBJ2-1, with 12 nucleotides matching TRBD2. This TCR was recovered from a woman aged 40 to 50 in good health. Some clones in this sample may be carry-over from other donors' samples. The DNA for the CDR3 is TGTGCCAGCAGCCAGCTAGCGGGAGGGCCCCACAATGAGCAGTTCTTC. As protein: CASSQLAGGPHNEQFF.